This TCR beta chain stems from a study of regulatory T cells in long-lasting Graves disease. In germline, CDR1 is LGHDT, CDR2 YNNKEL (reference sequence). The CDR3 contains 14 residues. Trimming took off 4 bases at V and 7 bases at J, with 17 bases between the two ends. Arm-PCR with iRepertoire HTBI primers amplified the CDR3 regions for these TCR beta libraries. TCRdb fed the multiplex PCR reads into MiXCR, producing one record per CDR3 protein. The sample consists of around 430,000 distinct CDR3 sequences, approximately 22% of them appearing once. Time point reported: persistent/refractory GD, antithyroid drugs over 5 years with positive TRAb. Preparation of the TCR library used RNA extracted from PBMCs.

The TCR originated in a female donor with Graves disease. This chain connects TRBV3-1 to TRBJ2-7, with D possibly TRBD2 on 7 matching bases. Material: peripheral blood mononuclear cells (PBMCs), obtained when the disease was refractory, from a patient treated with antithyroid drugs. The CDR3 reads CASSPGGGSWEQYF. CDR3 in DNA: TGTGCCAGCAGCCCGGGGGGCGGATCCTGGGAGCAGTACTTC.